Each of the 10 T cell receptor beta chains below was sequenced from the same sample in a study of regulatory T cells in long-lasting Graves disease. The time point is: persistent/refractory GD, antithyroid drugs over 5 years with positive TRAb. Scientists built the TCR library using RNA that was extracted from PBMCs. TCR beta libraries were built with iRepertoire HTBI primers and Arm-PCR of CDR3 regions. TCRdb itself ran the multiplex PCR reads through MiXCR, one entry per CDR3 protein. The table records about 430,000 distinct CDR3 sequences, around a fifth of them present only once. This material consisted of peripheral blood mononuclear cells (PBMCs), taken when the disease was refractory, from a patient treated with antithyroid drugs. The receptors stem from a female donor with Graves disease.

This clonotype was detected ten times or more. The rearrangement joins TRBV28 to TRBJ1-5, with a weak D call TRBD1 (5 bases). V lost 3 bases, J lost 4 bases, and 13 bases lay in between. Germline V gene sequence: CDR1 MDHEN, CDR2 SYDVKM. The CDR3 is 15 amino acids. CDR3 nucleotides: TGTGCCAGCAGTTTTCGTGGGCAGGGAAATCAGCCCCAGCATTTT. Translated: CASSFRGQGNQPQHF.

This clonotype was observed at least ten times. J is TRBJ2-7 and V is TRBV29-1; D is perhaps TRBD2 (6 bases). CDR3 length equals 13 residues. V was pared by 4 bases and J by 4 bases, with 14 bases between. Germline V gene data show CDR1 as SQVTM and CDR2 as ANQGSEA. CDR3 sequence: CSVGGETPYEQYF. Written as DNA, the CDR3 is TGCAGCGTTGGGGGGGAGACCCCTTACGAGCAGTACTTC.

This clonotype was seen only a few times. This chain's CDR3 is CASSARQGSGNTIYF. CDR3 bases: TGTGCCAGCAGCGCACGACAGGGGTCCGGAAACACCATATATTTT. This chain joins TRBV9 and TRBJ1-3; 8 bases agree with TRBD1. V shed 3 bases and J 4 bases; nucleotides not matched to a gene: 6. CDR3 size: 15 residues. Per germline, CDR1 SGDLS and CDR2 YYNGEE.

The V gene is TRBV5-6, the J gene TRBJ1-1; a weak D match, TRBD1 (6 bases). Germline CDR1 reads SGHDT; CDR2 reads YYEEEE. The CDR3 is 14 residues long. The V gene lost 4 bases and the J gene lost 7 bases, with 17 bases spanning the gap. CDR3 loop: CASSLPRDKDEAFF. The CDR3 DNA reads TGTGCCAGCAGCCTACCACGGGACAAGGATGAAGCTTTCTTT.

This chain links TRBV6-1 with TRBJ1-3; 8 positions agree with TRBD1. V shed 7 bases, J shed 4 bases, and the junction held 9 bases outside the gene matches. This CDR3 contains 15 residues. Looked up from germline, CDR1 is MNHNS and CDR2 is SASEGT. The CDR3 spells CASTAGGASGNTIYF. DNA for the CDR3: TGTGCCAGCACTGCAGGGGGCGCGTCGGGAAACACCATATATTTT.

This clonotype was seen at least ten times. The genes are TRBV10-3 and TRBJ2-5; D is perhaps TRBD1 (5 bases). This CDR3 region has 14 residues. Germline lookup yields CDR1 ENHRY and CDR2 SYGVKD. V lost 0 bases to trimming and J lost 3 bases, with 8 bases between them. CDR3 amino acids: CAISESGLKETQYF. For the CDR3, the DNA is TGTGCCATCAGTGAGTCGGGGCTGAAAGAGACCCAGTACTTC.

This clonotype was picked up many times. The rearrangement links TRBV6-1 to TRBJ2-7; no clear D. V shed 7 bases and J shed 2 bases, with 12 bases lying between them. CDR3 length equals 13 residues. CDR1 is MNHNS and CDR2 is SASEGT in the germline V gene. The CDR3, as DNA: TGTGCCAGCACAAGGTGGGGAACCTACGAGCAGTACTTC. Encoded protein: CASTRWGTYEQYF.

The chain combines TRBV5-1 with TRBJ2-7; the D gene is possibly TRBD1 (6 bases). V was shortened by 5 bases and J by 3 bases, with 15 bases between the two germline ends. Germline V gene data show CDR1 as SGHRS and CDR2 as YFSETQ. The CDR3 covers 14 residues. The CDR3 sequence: CASSPGTRNYEQYF. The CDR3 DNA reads TGCGCCAGCAGTCCGGGGACAAGAAACTACGAGCAGTACTTC. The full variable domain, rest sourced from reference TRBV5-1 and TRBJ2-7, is KAGVTQTPRYLIKTRGQQVTLSCSPISGHRSVSWYQQTPGQGLQFLFEYFSETQRNKGNFPGRFSGRQFSNSRSEMNVSTLELGDSALYLCASSPGTRNYEQYFGPGTRLTVT.

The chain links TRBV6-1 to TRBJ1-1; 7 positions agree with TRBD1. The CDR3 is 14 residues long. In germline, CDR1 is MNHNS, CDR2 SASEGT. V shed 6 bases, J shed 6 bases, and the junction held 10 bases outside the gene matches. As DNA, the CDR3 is TGTGCCAGCAGCCCTACAGGGGCTCTACCTGAAGCTTTCTTT. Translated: CASSPTGALPEAFF.

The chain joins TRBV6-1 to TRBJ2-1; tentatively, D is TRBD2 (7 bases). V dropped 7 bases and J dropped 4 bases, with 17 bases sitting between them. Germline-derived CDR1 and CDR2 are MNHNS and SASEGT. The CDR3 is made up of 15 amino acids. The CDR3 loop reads CASKGGDYMYNEQFF. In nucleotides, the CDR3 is TGTGCCAGCAAAGGGGGGGACTACATGTACAATGAGCAGTTCTTC.